Listed here are 25 T cell receptor beta chains from one sample, sequenced in a study of identical twins. In TCRdb, the 5' RACE reads were re-called with MiXCR into one record per CDR3 protein. The sample has about 810,000 distinct CDR3 sequences, 10% to 15% seen once. The same specimen was also included in a second study, on yellow fever vaccine responses in identical twins.

The specimen was PBMCs. The origin of the receptors is a woman aged 18-29 years in good health.

In this sample, this clonotype turned up many times. This chain connects TRBV5-1 to TRBJ2-2, with D possibly matching TRBD1 (5 bases). The CDR3 is 14 residues long. Germline CDR1 reads SGHRS; CDR2 reads YFSETQ. Deletions cut 0 bases from V and 8 bases from J, with 11 bases between. CDR3 region: CASSLGQRTGELFF. Written as DNA, the CDR3 is TGCGCCAGCAGCTTGGGACAGAGGACAGGGGAGCTGTTTTTT.

J is TRBJ1-1 and V is TRBV27, with a tentative D call TRBD1 (6 bases). CDR3 size: 21 residues. V shed 7 bases and J shed 3 bases, with 36 bases lying between them. The germline V gene encodes CDR1 MNHEY and CDR2 SMNVEV (reference sequence). The CDR3 DNA reads as TGTGCCAGCAATCCCGCGCCTTCTCAACTGCCCAACAGGGATCATCACACTGAAGCTTTCTTT. Translation: CASNPAPSQLPNRDHHTEAFF.

The V gene is TRBV11-1, the J gene TRBJ1-2; a possible D gene is TRBD1 (5 bases). The germline CDR1 and CDR2 sequences are SGHAT and FQDESV (reference sequence). There are 14 residues in the CDR3. V was clipped by 5 bases and J by 8 bases, with 18 bases between them. The CDR3 DNA follows: TGTGCCAGCAGCCGCCCGGACACACTAGGAGGCTACACCTTC. Protein: CASSRPDTLGGYTF.

This clonotype was detected many times. The genes are TRBV29-1 and TRBJ2-1; D is uncertain. Germline V CDR1 and CDR2: SQVTM, ANQGSEA. The CDR3 length is 10 residues. Between the trimmed V and J ends, which lost 3 bases and 9 bases, there was a span of 6 bases. CDR3 sequence (DNA): TGCAGCGTTGAGTTGGGTGAGCAGTTCTTC. This encodes CSVELGEQFF.

V usage is TRBV6-2 or TRBV6-3 and J usage is TRBJ2-7; D call uncertain. Germline CDR1 and CDR2: MNHEY and SVGEGT. Trimming pared 2 bases from V and 0 bases from J, leaving 14 bases between. The CDR3 is made up of 16 amino acids. The CDR3 DNA reads as TGTGCCAGCAGTTACACGTGGGGTGGTATCTCCTACGAGCAGTACTTC. Translated: CASSYTWGGISYEQYF.

The chain employs TRBV19 and TRBJ2-7; perhaps D is TRBD1 or TRBD2 (5 bases each). CDR3 length: 13 amino acids. Trimming shortened V by 6 bases and J by 2 bases, and 11 bases separated the two germline ends. In germline, CDR1 is LNHDA, CDR2 SQIVND (reference sequence). CDR3 protein: CASSRGTAYEQYF. The CDR3 DNA is TGTGCCAGTAGCCGAGGGACCGCCTACGAGCAGTACTTC.

The CDR3: CAIRLGGADTQYF. CDR3 DNA: TGTGCCATCAGGTTGGGGGGGGCAGATACGCAGTATTTT. The V and J genes are TRBV10-3 and TRBJ2-3; TRBD2 aligns across 7 bases. V was clipped by 6 bases and J by 4 bases; unmatched bases: 4. This CDR3 comprises 13 residues. Germline V gene lookup returns CDR1 ENHRY and CDR2 SYGVKD.

This clonotype was picked up many times. The chain is built from TRBV3-1 and TRBJ1-1; tentatively, D is TRBD1 (6 bases). V lost 2 bases and J lost 12, with 10 bases in between. Germline V lookup: CDR1 LGHDT, CDR2 YNNKEL (reference sequence). This CDR3 has 11 amino acids. The CDR3 is CASSQTGRTFF. The CDR3 DNA reads TGTGCCAGCAGCCAAACAGGGAGAACTTTCTTT.

The sample holds a few counts of this clonotype. The chain combines TRBV10-2 with TRBJ2-3, with TRBD1 identical over 9 bases. V lost 7 bases to trimming and J lost 1 base; unmatched junction nucleotides: 3. CDR3 length: 14 amino acids. CDR1 and CDR2 from the germline V gene are WSHSY and SAAADI. The CDR3 DNA follows: TGCGCCAGCAAGGACAGGGGCGGCACAGATACGCAGTATTTT. Translation: CASKDRGGTDTQYF.

V and J are TRBV27 and TRBJ2-5, with D unclear. The V end lost 0 bases, the J end lost 4 bases, and 9 bases lay between the germline ends. CDR3 length: 14 residues. Germline CDR1 is MNHEY and CDR2 is SMNVEV (reference sequence). CDR3 residues: CASSLSRYGETQYF. DNA for the CDR3: TGTGCCAGCAGTTTATCTCGGTATGGAGAGACCCAGTACTTC.

This clonotype was seen a handful of times. The J gene is TRBJ2-1, the V gene TRBV12-3 or TRBV12-4; D is possibly TRBD1 or TRBD2 (7 bases each). Trimming removed 5 bases at V and 12 bases at J, with 23 bases between. This CDR3 has 15 residues. CDR3 sequence: CASSPRQGGSLAQFF. CDR3 nucleotides: TGTGCCAGCAGTCCCAGACAGGGAGGGAGCCTTGCGCAGTTCTTC.

V is TRBV11-2 and J is TRBJ2-5, with a weak D call TRBD2 (6 bases). V lost 3 bases and J lost 5, with 13 bases in between. Germline assignment: CDR1 SGHAT and CDR2 FQNNGV. This CDR3 has 14 amino acids. The CDR3 reads CASSFTGGSETQYF. CDR3 DNA: TGTGCCAGCAGCTTCACTGGGGGGTCCGAGACCCAGTACTTC.

The table lists this clonotype with a few counts. This chain uses TRBV27 with TRBJ1-1, with D hard to call. CDR1 MNHEY and CDR2 SMNVEV come from the germline V gene (reference sequence). Between the trimmed V and J ends, which lost 5 bases and 2 bases, there was a span of 18 bases. There are 16 residues in the CDR3. CDR3 sequence (DNA): TGTGCCAGCAGTCCCTTTAGTGTCAGGTCAAACACTGAAGCTTTCTTT. The encoded protein is CASSPFSVRSNTEAFF.

This clonotype was counted only a few times. The J gene is TRBJ2-5, the V gene TRBV6-1, with TRBD1 matching 11 bases. The CDR3 length is 13 residues. V shed 9 bases, J shed 5 bases, and the junction held 5 bases outside the gene matches. The V gene's germline CDR1 is MNHNS and CDR2 SASEGT. Here the CDR3 reads CASGGTGGETQYF. DNA of the CDR3: TGTGCCAGTGGAGGGACAGGGGGTGAGACCCAGTACTTC.

This clonotype has ten or more counts. The V and J genes are TRBV29-1 and TRBJ1-2; D is uncertain. The CDR3 loop spans 13 amino acids. The ends were cut back, 6 bases at V and 0 bases at J, with 11 bases in the middle. CDR1 and CDR2 from the germline V gene are SQVTM and ANQGSEA. The CDR3 protein is CSVPDLSNYGYTF. CDR3 DNA: TGCAGCGTGCCGGACCTCTCTAACTATGGCTACACCTTC.

A few counts support this clonotype. The rearrangement uses TRBV11-3 and TRBJ1-1, with 7 bases matching TRBD1. Trimming at V came to 5 bases and at J to 0 bases, leaving 9 bases not matched to a gene. CDR1 is SGHNT, CDR2 YENEEA, per germline. This CDR3 contains 16 residues. The CDR3 here is CASSAHRGGLNTEAFF. Written as DNA, the CDR3 is TGTGCCAGCAGCGCCCACAGGGGAGGGCTGAACACTGAAGCTTTCTTT.

This clonotype was recorded a few times. V and J are TRBV12-3 or TRBV12-4 and TRBJ2-5; perhaps D is TRBD1 or TRBD2 (5 bases each). The CDR3 has 17 amino acids. V was trimmed by 4 bases and J by 1 base, leaving 19 bases between them. In nucleotides, the CDR3 is TGTGCCAGCAGTTGGGGGAGACTCTCACTCACCCAAGAGACCCAGTACTTC. Protein: CASSWGRLSLTQETQYF.

The genes are TRBV4-1 and TRBJ2-3; D gene ambiguous. With 4 bases removed from V and 6 bases from J, the gap between germline ends came to 20 bases. The CDR3 length is 16 residues. Germline CDR1 is MGHRA and CDR2 is YSYEKL. CDR3: CASSRTLGPKGDTQYF. The DNA of the CDR3 is TGCGCCAGCAGCCGCACCTTAGGACCCAAAGGGGATACGCAGTATTTT.

The V gene is TRBV11-2, the J gene TRBJ2-5, with no clear D. V lost 0 bases to trimming and J lost 5 bases, with 7 bases between them. The CDR3 has 13 residues. CDR1 is SGHAT, CDR2 FQNNGV, per germline. This chain's CDR3 is CASSLEYEETQYF. In DNA, the CDR3 is TGTGCCAGCAGCTTAGAGTACGAGGAGACCCAGTACTTC.

This clonotype was recorded many times. V is TRBV7-2 and J is TRBJ2-7; no clear D gene. V was cut by 6 bases and J by 4 bases, with 13 bases left in between. The CDR3 runs to 13 residues. Germline lookup yields CDR1 SGHTA and CDR2 FQGNSA. CDR3 sequence (DNA): TGTGCCAGCAGTTGGACCCTGGGGTACGAGCAGTACTTC. Its protein product is CASSWTLGYEQYF. Full variable domain (remainder filled in from reference TRBV7-2 and TRBJ2-7): GAGVSQSPSNKVTEKGKDVELRCDPISGHTALYWYRQSLGQGLEFLIYFQGNSAPDKSGLPSDRFSAERTGGSVSTLTIQRTQQEDSAVYLCASSWTLGYEQYFGPGTRLTVT.

This chain joins TRBV10-3 and TRBJ2-7; 8 bases agree with TRBD1. Losses at the gene ends were 2 bases for V and 3 bases for J; bases not matched to a gene: 6. The germline CDR1 and CDR2 sequences are ENHRY and SYGVKD. The CDR3 is made up of 15 amino acids. CDR3 loop: CAISEVWTGNYEQYF. In nucleotides, the CDR3 is TGTGCCATCAGTGAGGTTTGGACAGGGAACTACGAGCAGTACTTC.

This clonotype was seen at least ten times. The V and J genes are TRBV6-5 and TRBJ1-4; tentative D call: TRBD1 (5 bases). Germline V gene lookup returns CDR1 MNHEY and CDR2 SVGAGI. The CDR3 runs 15 residues. V was pared by 4 bases and J by 10 bases, with 19 bases between. Here the CDR3 DNA reads TGTGCCAGCAGTTCCGGGACGGCCGTAACCGGAAAACTGTTTTTT. Encoded protein: CASSSGTAVTGKLFF.

The V gene is TRBV20-1, the J gene TRBJ2-3, with TRBD2 identical over 10 bases. V was clipped by 3 bases and J by 8 bases; unmatched bases: 8. CDR1 and CDR2 from the germline V gene are DFQATT and SNEGSKA (reference sequence). The CDR3 is 14 amino acids. This chain's CDR3 is CSARMASGGGTQYF. The CDR3 nucleotides read TGCAGTGCTAGGATGGCTAGCGGGGGAGGTACGCAGTATTTT.

This clonotype was counted ten times or more. The V and J genes are TRBV27 and TRBJ2-7; 11 bases are a match to TRBD2. The CDR3 covers 16 residues. V trimming: 7 bases; J trimming: 5 bases; junction bases outside the gene matches: 13. In germline, CDR1 is MNHEY, CDR2 SMNVEV (reference sequence). The CDR3: CASTSRGLAGGHEQYF. CDR3 nucleotides: TGTGCCAGCACCTCGAGGGGGCTAGCGGGAGGCCACGAGCAGTACTTC.

This clonotype was observed a handful of times. The gene calls are TRBV7-9 and TRBJ1-2, with D tentatively TRBD1 (5 bases). Trimming left V 4 bases short and J 8 bases short, with 14 bases between. The length of the CDR3 is 13 residues. Germline CDR1 and CDR2: SEHNR and FQNEAQ (reference sequence). The CDR3 sequence is CASSWGRGDGYTF. DNA for the CDR3: TGTGCCAGCAGCTGGGGGAGGGGAGACGGCTACACCTTC.